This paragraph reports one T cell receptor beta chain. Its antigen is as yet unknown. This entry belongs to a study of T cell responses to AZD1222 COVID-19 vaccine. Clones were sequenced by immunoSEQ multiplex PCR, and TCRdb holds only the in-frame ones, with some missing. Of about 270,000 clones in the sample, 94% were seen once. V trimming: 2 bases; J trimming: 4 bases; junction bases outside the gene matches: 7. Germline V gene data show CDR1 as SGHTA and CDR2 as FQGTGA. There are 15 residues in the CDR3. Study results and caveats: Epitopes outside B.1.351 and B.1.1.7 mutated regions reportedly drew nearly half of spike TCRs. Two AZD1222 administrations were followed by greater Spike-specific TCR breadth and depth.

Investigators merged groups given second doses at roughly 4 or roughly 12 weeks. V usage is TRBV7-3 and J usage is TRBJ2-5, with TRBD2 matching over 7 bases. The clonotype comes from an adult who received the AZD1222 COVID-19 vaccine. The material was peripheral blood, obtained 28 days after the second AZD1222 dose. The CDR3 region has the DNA TGTGCCAGCAGCTTAGGATCGGGAGGAGGAGAGACCCAGTACTTC. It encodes CASSLGSGGGETQYF.